This record concerns one T cell receptor (beta chain) sequence. There are 17 residues in the CDR3. Deletions cut 3 bases from V and 5 bases from J, with 22 bases between. Germline V gene lookup returns CDR1 KGHSH and CDR2 LQKENI. Only in-frame clones appear in the TCRdb table, and some are missing; sequencing was by immunoSEQ multiplex PCR. The data hold about 150,000 clones, with 75% to 95% observed a single time. The record originates from a study of control samples from healthy donors and cancer patients. Specimen: blood. The chain combines TRBV18 with TRBJ2-5; D is perhaps TRBD1 or TRBD2 (5 bases each). The sequence came from a man in his thirties or forties in good health. The CDR3 loop is CASSPRSLGRSQETQYF. The CDR3 bases are TGTGCCAGCTCACCCCGATCCCTGGGACGATCCCAGGAGACCCAGTACTTC.